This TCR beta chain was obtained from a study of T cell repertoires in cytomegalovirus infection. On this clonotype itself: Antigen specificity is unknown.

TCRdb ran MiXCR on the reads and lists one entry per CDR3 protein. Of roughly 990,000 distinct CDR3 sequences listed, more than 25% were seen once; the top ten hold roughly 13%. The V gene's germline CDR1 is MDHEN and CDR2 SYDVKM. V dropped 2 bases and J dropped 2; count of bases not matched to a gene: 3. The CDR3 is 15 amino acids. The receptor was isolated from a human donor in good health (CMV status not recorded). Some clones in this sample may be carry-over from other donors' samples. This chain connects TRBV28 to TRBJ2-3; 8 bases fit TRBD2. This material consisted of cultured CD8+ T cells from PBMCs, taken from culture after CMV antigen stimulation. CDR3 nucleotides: TGTGCCAGCAGTTTAGAGCGGGGGCCCACAGATACGCAGTATTTT. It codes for CASSLERGPTDTQYF.